The entry below describes one T cell receptor (beta chain). No antigen is known for it. No quality values exist for individual bases; no much larger clone is one base distant. This record comes from a study of CD8 T cells in ankylosing spondylitis (dated by TCRdb to the late 2010s). With respect to the entire study: The study set out to find disease-linked TCR variants by profiling T cell receptor beta repertoires in ankylosing spondylitis patients and healthy donors. The whole study cohort included some 100 healthy donors and under 30 ankylosing spondylitis patients. Peripheral blood samples were taken, and synovial fluid was additionally collected from ankylosing spondylitis patients. Overall results and qualifications from the work: Some TCR beta motif variants had previously been reported in synovial fluid and blood of reactive arthritis patients, which suggested common disease-initiation mechanisms. According to the report, matched synovial fluid samples from ankylosing spondylitis patients were significantly enriched for the disease-linked clones. Blood from ankylosing spondylitis patients appeared to be characterized by a TCR beta motif composed of about eight highly homologous amino acid variants. The disease-linked clones had a CD8+ phenotype and were found at relatively low frequencies in peripheral blood.

Sequencing used an Illumina HiSeq 2500. Quantitative 5'-RACE with molecular barcodes was used to prepare TCR beta libraries. The original pipeline was this. A new computational method, built on a probabilistic model of VDJ rearrangement, was used to identify disease-linked TCR variants. TCRdb cleaned the public reads at Q25 with fastp, built clones with MiXCR and kept in-frame beta chains. Identical CDR3 protein sequences are pooled into one entry, listed with their most common genes and DNA. The V and J calls here are based on TCRdb, not the publication. The table for this sample lists under 850,000 distinct CDR3 sequences; 15% to 20% of them were counted only once. Together, the top ten hold about 19% of the sample. The CDR3, from cysteine to phenylalanine, totals 14 residues. The CDR3 DNA has 42 bases and is translated from base 1. The germline V gene encodes CDR1 MNHEY and CDR2 SMNVEV (reference sequence). V lost 3 bases and J lost 12 bases, and the count of bases not matched to a germline gene is 11.

Sample: blood, either unsorted or a sorted T cell fraction (not recorded which). The sequence was obtained from a male donor with ankylosing spondylitis. This chain is built from TRBV27 and TRBJ2-1, with 7 central nucleotides matching TRBD1. The sequence in DNA is TGTGCCAGCAGTTTTAGGGACCCAAGGGGGCTGCAGTTCTTC. Its protein reads: CASSFRDPRGLQFF.